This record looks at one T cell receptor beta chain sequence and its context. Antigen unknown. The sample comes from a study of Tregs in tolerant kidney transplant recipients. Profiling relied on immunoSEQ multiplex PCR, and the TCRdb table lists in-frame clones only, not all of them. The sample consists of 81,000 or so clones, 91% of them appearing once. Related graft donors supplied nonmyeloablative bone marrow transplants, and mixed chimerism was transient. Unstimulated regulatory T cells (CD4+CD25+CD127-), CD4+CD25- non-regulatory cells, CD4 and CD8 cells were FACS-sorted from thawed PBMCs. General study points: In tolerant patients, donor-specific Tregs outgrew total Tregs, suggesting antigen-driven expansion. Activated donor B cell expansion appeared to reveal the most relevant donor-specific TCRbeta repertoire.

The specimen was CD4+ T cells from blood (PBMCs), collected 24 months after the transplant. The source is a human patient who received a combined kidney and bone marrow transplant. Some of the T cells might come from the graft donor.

The CDR3 spells CASSDGTSNSPLHF. The CDR3 nucleotides are TGTGCCAGCAGTGACGGGACAAGCAATTCACCCCTCCACTTT. The chain joins TRBV6-1 to TRBJ1-6; tentatively, D is TRBD1 (6 bases). V lost 3 bases, J lost 7 bases, and 10 bases lay in between. This CDR3 has 14 amino acids. CDR1 is MNHNS, CDR2 SASEGT, per germline.